The rows below give T cell receptor beta chains drawn from one sample of a study of T cell responses to AZD1222 COVID-19 vaccine. Some clones are missing from TCRdb's copy, which holds only in-frame ones; the method was immunoSEQ multiplex PCR. The sample includes about 170,000 clones, 75% to 90% of them seen just once. The starting material was peripheral blood, obtained on day 0 of AZD1222 vaccination. These receptors originate from an adult in good health. Each CDR3 is given with its conserved first and last residue. D genes are given only for firm matches. The size field is filled for only some rows; it gives once, few, many or a size class.

V gene,D gene,clone size,J gene,CDR3 protein,CDR3 DNA
TRBV9,TRBD1,NA,TRBJ1-6,CASSGVTGNSPLHF,TGTGCCAGCAGCGGAGTGACAGGGAATTCACCCCTCCACTTT
TRBV7-9,NA,NA,TRBJ1-1,CASTRVGSNTEAFF,TGTGCCAGCACCCGAGTGGGCTCGAACACTGAAGCTTTCTTT
TRBV24-1,TRBD1,NA,TRBJ1-5,CATSESGTGVLNQPQHF,TGTGCCACCAGTGAGTCCGGGACAGGGGTACTCAATCAGCCCCAGCATTTT
TRBV5-1,NA,NA,TRBJ1-2,CASSLEGRGSDGYTF,TGCGCCAGCAGCTTGGAGGGCCGGGGTTCGGATGGCTACACCTTC
TRBV5-4,NA,NA,TRBJ2-6,CASSSGPGANVLTF,TGTGCCAGCAGCTCGGGGCCTGGGGCCAACGTCCTGACTTTC
TRBV5-1,NA,once,TRBJ2-7,CASSPGNSVSYEQYF,TGCGCCAGCAGCCCAGGCAATAGCGTCTCCTACGAGCAGTACTTC
TRBV3-1/TRBV3-2,TRBD1,few,TRBJ2-3,CASSHGQGTDTQYF,TGTGCCAGCAGCCACGGACAGGGCACAGATACGCAGTATTTT
TRBV6-5,NA,NA,TRBJ1-5,CASSLPGKRNQPQHF,TGTGCCAGCAGTCTCCCAGGCAAGCGGAATCAGCCCCAGCATTTT
TRBV19,NA,NA,TRBJ1-1,CASSIVPGVNTEAFF,TGTGCCAGTAGTATAGTTCCAGGGGTGAACACTGAAGCTTTCTTT
TRBV19,TRBD1,NA,TRBJ1-5,CASTQPRDRGFHQPQHF,TGTGCCAGTACCCAACCCCGGGACAGGGGGTTCCATCAGCCCCAGCATTTT
TRBV9,NA,once,TRBJ1-6,CASSSDTKNSPLHF,TGTGCCAGCAGCTCCGACACGAAGAATTCACCCCTCCACTTT
TRBV4-3,TRBD1,NA,TRBJ1-5,CASSQGTGDGNQPQHF,TGCGCCAGCAGCCAAGGGACAGGGGATGGCAATCAGCCCCAGCATTTT
TRBV7-6,NA,NA,TRBJ2-1,CASSESTSWGYNEQFF,TGTGCCAGCAGCGAAAGTACAAGTTGGGGGTACAATGAGCAGTTCTTC
TRBV7-3,TRBD1,NA,TRBJ1-3,CASSPGGPGNTIYF,TGTGCCAGCAGCCCAGGGGGGCCTGGAAACACCATATATTTT
TRBV5-6,NA,NA,TRBJ1-6,CASTREGSYNSPLHF,TGTGCCAGCACCCGTGAGGGATCATATAATTCACCCCTCCACTTT
TRBV2,TRBD2,NA,TRBJ2-1,CASRLSGGANEQFF,TGTGCCAGCAGGCTAAGCGGGGGGGCAAATGAGCAGTTCTTC
TRBV20-1,NA,NA,TRBJ2-2,CSARVKEELFF,TGCAGTGCTAGAGTAAAGGAGGAGCTGTTTTTT